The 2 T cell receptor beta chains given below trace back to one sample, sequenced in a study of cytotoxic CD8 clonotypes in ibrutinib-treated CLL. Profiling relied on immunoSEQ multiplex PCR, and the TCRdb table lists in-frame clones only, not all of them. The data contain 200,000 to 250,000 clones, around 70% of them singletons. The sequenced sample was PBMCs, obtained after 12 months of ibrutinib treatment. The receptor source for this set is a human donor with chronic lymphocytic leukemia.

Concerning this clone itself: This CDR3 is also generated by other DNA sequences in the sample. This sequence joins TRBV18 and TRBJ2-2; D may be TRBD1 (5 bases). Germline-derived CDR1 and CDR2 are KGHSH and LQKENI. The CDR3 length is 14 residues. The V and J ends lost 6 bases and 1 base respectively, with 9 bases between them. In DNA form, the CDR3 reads TGTGCCAGCTCCCCAGGGCAGAACACCGGGGAGCTGTTTTTT. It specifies CASSPGQNTGELFF. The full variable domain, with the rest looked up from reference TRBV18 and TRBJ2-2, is NAGVMQNPRHLVRRRGQEARLRCSPMKGHSHVYWYRQLPEEGLKFMVYLQKENIIDESGMPKERFSAEFPKEGPSILRIQQVVRGDSAAYFCASSPGQNTGELFFGEGSRLTVL.

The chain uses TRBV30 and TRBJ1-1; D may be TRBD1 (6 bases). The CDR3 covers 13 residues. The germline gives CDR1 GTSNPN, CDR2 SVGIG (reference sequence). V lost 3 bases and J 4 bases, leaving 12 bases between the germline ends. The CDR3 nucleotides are TGTGCCTGGAGGGGGGCTACCCTCACTGAAGCTTTCTTT. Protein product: CAWRGATLTEAFF. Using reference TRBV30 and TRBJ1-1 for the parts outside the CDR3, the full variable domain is SQTIHQWPATLVQPVGSPLSLECTVEGTSNPNLYWYRQAAGRGLQLLFYSVGIGQISSEVPQNLSASRPQDRQFILSSKKLLLSDSGFYLCAWRGATLTEAFFGQGTRLTVV.